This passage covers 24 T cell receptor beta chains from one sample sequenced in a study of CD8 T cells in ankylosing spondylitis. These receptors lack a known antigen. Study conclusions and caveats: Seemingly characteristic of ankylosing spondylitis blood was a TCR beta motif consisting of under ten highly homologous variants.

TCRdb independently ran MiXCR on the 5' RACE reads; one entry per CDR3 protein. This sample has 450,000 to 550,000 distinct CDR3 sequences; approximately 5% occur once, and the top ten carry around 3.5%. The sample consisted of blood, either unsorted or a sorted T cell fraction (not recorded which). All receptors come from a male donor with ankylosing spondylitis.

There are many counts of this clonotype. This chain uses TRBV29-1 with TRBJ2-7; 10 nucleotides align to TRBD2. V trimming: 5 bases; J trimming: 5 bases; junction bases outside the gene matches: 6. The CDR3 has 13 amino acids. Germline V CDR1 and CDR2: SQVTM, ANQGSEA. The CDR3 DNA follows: TGCAGCGTTACGACTAGCGGGTGGAACGAGCAGTACTTC. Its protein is CSVTTSGWNEQYF.

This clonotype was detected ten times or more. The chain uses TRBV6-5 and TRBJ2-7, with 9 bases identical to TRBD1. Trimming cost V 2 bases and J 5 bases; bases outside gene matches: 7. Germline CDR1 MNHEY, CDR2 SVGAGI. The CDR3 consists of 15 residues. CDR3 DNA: TGTGCCAGCAGTTACGACGGGACAGGGACCCACGAGCAGTACTTC. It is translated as CASSYDGTGTHEQYF.

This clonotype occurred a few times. The CDR3 is CASSTDDTGELFF. CDR3 DNA sequence: TGTGCCAGCAGCACAGATGATACCGGGGAGCTGTTTTTT. V usage is TRBV7-9 and J usage is TRBJ2-2; D remains unclear. CDR3 length equals 13 residues. Per the germline V gene, CDR1 is SEHNR and CDR2 is FQNEAQ (reference sequence). V lost 5 bases to trimming and J lost 5 bases, with 9 bases between them. Based on the CDR3 plus reference TRBV7-9 and TRBJ2-2, the full variable domain is DTGVSQNPRHKITKRGQNVTFRCDPISEHNRLYWYRQTLGQGPEFLTYFQNEAQLEKSRLLSDRFSAERPKGSFSTLEIQRTEQGDSAMYLCASSTDDTGELFFGEGSRLTVL.

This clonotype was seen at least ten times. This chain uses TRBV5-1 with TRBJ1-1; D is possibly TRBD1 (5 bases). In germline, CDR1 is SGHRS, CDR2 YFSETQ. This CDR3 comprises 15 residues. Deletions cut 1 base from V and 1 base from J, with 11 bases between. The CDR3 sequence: CASSLSGAPNTEAFF. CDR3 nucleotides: TGCGCCAGCAGCTTGAGTGGGGCTCCGAACACTGAAGCTTTCTTT. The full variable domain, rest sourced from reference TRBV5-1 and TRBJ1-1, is KAGVTQTPRYLIKTRGQQVTLSCSPISGHRSVSWYQQTPGQGLQFLFEYFSETQRNKGNFPGRFSGRQFSNSRSEMNVSTLELGDSALYLCASSLSGAPNTEAFFGQGTRLTVV.

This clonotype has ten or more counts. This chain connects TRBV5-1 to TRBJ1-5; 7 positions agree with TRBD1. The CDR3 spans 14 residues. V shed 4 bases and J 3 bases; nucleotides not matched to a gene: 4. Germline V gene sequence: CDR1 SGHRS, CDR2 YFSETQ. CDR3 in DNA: TGCGCCAGCAGCCCTGGGACAGCCAATCAGCCCCAGCATTTT. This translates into CASSPGTANQPQHF.

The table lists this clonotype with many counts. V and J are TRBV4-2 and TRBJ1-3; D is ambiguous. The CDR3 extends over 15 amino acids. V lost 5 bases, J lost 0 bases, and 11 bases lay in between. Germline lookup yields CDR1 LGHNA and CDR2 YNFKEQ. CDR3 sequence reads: CASSVSGSSGNTIYF. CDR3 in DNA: TGTGCCAGCAGCGTCAGTGGAAGCTCTGGAAACACCATATATTTT.

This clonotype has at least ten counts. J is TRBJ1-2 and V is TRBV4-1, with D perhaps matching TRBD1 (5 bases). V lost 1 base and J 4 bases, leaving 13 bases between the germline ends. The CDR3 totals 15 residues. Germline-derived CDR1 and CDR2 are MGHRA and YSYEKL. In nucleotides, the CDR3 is TGCGCCAGCAGCCAAGTCGGCAGGGCGGGCTATGGCTACACCTTC. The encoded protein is CASSQVGRAGYGYTF.

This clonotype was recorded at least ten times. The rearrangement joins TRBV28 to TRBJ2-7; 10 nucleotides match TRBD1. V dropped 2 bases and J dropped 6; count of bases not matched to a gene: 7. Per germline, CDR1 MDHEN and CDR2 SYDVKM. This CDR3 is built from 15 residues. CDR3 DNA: TGTGCCAGCAGTTTAGAGGGACAGGGGTCCCGCGAGCAGTACTTC. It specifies CASSLEGQGSREQYF.

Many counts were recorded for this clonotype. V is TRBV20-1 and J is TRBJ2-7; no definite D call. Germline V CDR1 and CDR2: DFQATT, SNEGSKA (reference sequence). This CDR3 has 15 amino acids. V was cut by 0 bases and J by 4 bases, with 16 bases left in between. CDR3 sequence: CSARDVLGQPYEQYF. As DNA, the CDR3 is TGCAGTGCTAGAGATGTCCTTGGCCAACCTTACGAGCAGTACTTC.

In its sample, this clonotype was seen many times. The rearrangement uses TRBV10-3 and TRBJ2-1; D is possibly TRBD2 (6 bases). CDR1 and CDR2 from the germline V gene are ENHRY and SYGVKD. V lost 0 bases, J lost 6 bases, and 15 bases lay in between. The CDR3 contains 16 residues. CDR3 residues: CAISESVAAGGNEQFF. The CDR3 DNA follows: TGTGCCATCAGTGAGTCGGTAGCGGCAGGAGGCAATGAGCAGTTCTTC.

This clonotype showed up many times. CDR3 sequence reads: CASSTRDGQETQYF. The CDR3 nucleotides read TGTGCCAGCAGCACCCGGGACGGACAAGAGACCCAGTACTTC. The rearrangement links TRBV2 to TRBJ2-5; D is perhaps TRBD1 or TRBD2 (5 bases each). The CDR3 extends over 14 amino acids. The V and J ends lost 6 bases and 2 bases respectively, with 13 bases between them. CDR1 and CDR2 from the germline V gene are SNHLY and FYNNEI.

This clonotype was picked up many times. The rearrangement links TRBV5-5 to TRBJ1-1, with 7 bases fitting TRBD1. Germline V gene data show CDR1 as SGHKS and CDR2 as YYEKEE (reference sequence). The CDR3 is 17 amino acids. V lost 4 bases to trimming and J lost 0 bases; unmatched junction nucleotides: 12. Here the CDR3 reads CASSTIQLGTVNTEAFF. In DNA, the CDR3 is TGTGCCAGCAGCACGATCCAGCTGGGGACAGTGAACACTGAAGCTTTCTTT.

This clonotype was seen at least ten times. The CDR3 DNA follows: TGTGCCAGCAGCTTAGTAGGGGCGAGGCAGCCCCAGCATTTT. Translated: CASSLVGARQPQHF. The chain links TRBV5-6 to TRBJ1-5, with D tentatively TRBD1 (5 bases). Trimming cost V 2 bases and J 7 bases, with 13 bases left between them. CDR1 is SGHDT and CDR2 is YYEEEE in the germline V gene. CDR3 length: 14 amino acids.

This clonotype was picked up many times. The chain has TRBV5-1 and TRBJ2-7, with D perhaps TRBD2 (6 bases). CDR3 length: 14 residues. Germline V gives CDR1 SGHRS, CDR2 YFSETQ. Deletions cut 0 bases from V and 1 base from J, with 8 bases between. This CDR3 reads CASSLAGESYEQYF. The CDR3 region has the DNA TGCGCCAGCAGCTTGGCGGGGGAGTCCTACGAGCAGTACTTC.

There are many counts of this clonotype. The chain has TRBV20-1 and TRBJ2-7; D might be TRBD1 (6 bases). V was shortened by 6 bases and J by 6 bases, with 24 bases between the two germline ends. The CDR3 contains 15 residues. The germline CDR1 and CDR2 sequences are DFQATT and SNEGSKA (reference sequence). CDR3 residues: CSAPGDRDIYREQYF. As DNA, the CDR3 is TGCAGTGCACCAGGCGACCGGGACATATATCGCGAGCAGTACTTC.

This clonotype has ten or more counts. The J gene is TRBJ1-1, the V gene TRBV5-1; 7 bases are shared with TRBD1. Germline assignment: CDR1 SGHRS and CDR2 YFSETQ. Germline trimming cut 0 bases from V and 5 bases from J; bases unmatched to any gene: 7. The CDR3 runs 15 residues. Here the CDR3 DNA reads TGCGCCAGCAGCTTGGAGGAGGGGGCTAGAACTGAAGCTTTCTTT. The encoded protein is CASSLEEGARTEAFF.

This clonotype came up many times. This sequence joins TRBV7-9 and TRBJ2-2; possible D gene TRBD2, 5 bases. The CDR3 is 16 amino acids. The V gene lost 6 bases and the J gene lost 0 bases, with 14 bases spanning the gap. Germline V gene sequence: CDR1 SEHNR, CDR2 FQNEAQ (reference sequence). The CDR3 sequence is CASRGWTLANTGELFF. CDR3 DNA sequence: TGTGCCAGCAGGGGATGGACTCTTGCGAACACCGGGGAGCTGTTTTTT.

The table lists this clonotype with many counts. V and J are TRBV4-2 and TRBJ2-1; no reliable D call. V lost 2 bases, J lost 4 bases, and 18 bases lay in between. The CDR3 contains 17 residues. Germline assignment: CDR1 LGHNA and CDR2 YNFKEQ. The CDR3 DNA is TGTGCCAGCAGCCAAAATCCGAGGTCCGTACTTTACAATGAGCAGTTCTTC. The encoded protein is CASSQNPRSVLYNEQFF.

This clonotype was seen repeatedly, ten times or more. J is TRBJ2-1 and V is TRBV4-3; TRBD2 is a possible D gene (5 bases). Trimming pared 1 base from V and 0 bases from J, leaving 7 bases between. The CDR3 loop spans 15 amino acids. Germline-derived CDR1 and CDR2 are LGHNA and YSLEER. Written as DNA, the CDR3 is TGCGCCAGCAGCCAAGCGGGATTCTCCTACAATGAGCAGTTCTTC. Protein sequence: CASSQAGFSYNEQFF.

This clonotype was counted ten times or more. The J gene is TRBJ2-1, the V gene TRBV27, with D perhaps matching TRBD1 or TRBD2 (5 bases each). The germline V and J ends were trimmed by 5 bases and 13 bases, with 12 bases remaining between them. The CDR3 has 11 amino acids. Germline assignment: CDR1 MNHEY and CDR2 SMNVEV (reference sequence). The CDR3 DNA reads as TGTGCCAGCAGTCCCGGGACCCTTCAGTTCTTC. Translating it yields CASSPGTLQFF.

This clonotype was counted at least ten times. The CDR3 DNA reads as TGCAGTGCTAGAATGGCAGATACCGGGGAGCTGTTTTTT. Translating gives CSARMADTGELFF. The V and J genes are TRBV20-1 and TRBJ2-2; unclear D gene. This CDR3 is built from 13 residues. The germline V gene encodes CDR1 DFQATT and CDR2 SNEGSKA (reference sequence). V was trimmed by 2 bases and J by 5 bases, leaving 9 bases between them.

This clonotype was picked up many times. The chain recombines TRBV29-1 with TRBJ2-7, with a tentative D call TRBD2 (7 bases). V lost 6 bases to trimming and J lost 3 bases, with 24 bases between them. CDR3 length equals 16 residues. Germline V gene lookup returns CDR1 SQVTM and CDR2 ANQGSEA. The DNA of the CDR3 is TGCAGCGTCTACCGGCGGTTGCGGGGGCGGGTCTACGAGCAGTACTTC. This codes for CSVYRRLRGRVYEQYF.

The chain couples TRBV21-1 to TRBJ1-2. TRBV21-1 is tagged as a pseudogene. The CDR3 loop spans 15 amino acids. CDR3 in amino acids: CASSKVRTSNYGYTF. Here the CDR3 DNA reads TGTGCCAGCAGCAAAGTGAGGACCTCTAACTATGGCTACACCTTC.

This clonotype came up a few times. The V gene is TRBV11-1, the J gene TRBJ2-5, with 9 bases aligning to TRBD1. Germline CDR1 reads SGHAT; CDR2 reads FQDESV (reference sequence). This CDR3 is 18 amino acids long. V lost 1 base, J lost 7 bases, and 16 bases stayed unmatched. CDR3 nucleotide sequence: TGTGCCAGCAGCTTAGTAAAGGGACAGGGATATGGATCGATGACCCAGTACTTC. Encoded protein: CASSLVKGQGYGSMTQYF.